This is a list of T cell receptor beta chains from one sample in a study of blood T cell repertoires in COVID-19. The method was immunoSEQ multiplex PCR; TCRdb's version includes in-frame clones alone and lacks a portion of them. The sample records 250,000 or so clones, around nine tenths being singletons. Sequencing was done on a sample of peripheral blood. The receptor set was obtained from a man in his forties or fifties with active or convalescent COVID-19. Both conserved end residues are part of each CDR3. The D gene is left open where the match is weak. Clone size is stated in some rows and not others, as once, few, many or a class when expanded.

CDR3 protein | CDR3 DNA | clone size | J gene | V gene | D gene | CDR3 length
CASRANAGRTEAFF | TGTGCCAGCAGAGCCAACGCAGGCAGGACTGAAGCTTTCTTT | . | TRBJ1-1 | TRBV3-1/TRBV3-2 | . | 14
CASSFGSGGAADTQYF | TGTGCCAGCAGCTTTGGATCCGGGGGGGCAGCAGATACGCAGTATTTT | . | TRBJ2-3 | TRBV11-2 | TRBD2 | 16
CASSPLAESYEQYF | TGTGCCAGCAGCCCTCTAGCGGAGTCCTACGAGCAGTACTTC | . | TRBJ2-7 | TRBV7-8 | TRBD2 | 14
CASSETSGSGEQFF | TGTGCCAGCAGTGAGACTAGCGGGAGTGGTGAGCAGTTCTTC | . | TRBJ2-1 | TRBV6-4 | TRBD2 | 14
CASSLTEGSGSPLHF | TGTGCCAGCAGCCTAACAGAGGGCAGTGGTTCACCCCTCCACTTT | . | TRBJ1-6 | TRBV11-1 | . | 15
CASSFQGTYEQYF | TGTGCCAGCAGTTTTCAGGGAACCTACGAGCAGTACTTC | once | TRBJ2-7 | TRBV27 | . | 13
CASSLGTSGSRRETQYF | TGTGCCAGCAGCTTAGGGACTAGCGGGAGTAGGCGGGAGACCCAGTACTTC | . | TRBJ2-5 | TRBV7-8 | TRBD2 | 17
CASSPGPWTGDSNQPQHF | TGTGCCAGCAGCCCGGGACCCTGGACAGGGGATAGCAATCAGCCCCAGCATTTT | few | TRBJ1-5 | TRBV5-5 | TRBD1 | 18
CATSPSGQGNEKLFF | TGTGCCACCAGTCCCTCGGGACAGGGGAATGAAAAACTGTTTTTT | once | TRBJ1-4 | TRBV24-1 | TRBD1 | 15
CASSDRDGYTF | TGTGCCAGCAGCGACAGGGATGGCTACACCTTC | once | TRBJ1-2 | TRBV13 | TRBD1 | 11
CASSLDQWWETQYF | TGTGCCAGCAGCTTAGATCAGTGGTGGGAGACCCAGTACTTC | . | TRBJ2-5 | TRBV11-3 | . | 14
CASSSTPTWTQYF | TGTGCCAGCAGTTCGACTCCCACCTGGACCCAGTACTTC | . | TRBJ2-5 | TRBV6-6 | . | 13
CAWSSVDTQYF | TGTGCCTGGAGTTCGGTAGATACGCAGTATTTT | . | TRBJ2-3 | TRBV30 | . | 11
CAGGNQPQHF | TGCGCCGGGGGGAACCAGCCCCAGCATTTT | . | TRBJ1-5 | TRBV10-1 | . | 10
CASSFRSSYNEQFF | TGTGCCAGCAGCTTCAGAAGCTCCTACAATGAGCAGTTCTTC | . | TRBJ2-1 | TRBV5-4 | . | 14
CAWSVFRDVSEAFF | TGTGCCTGGAGTGTTTTCAGGGATGTATCTGAAGCTTTCTTT | . | TRBJ1-1 | TRBV30 | . | 14
CASSLEGRAFDGYTF | TGCGCCAGCAGCTTGGAGGGCAGGGCATTTGATGGCTACACCTTC | . | TRBJ1-2 | TRBV5-1 | . | 15
CASSLSLGRQPQHF | TGTGCCAGCAGTTTATCTTTAGGGAGGCAGCCCCAGCATTTT | . | TRBJ1-5 | TRBV27 | . | 14
CASSPGGSGELFF | TGCGCCAGCAGCCCAGGGGGGTCCGGGGAGCTGTTTTTT | . | TRBJ2-2 | TRBV5-1 | . | 13
CASSVVPETGNIQYF | TGTGCCAGCAGCGTAGTCCCAGAGACAGGAAACATTCAGTACTTC | . | TRBJ2-4 | TRBV9 | . | 15
CASSYSLGTNTEAFF | TGTGCCAGCAGTTACTCTCTAGGTACAAACACTGAAGCTTTCTTT | . | TRBJ1-1 | TRBV6-5 | . | 15
CSVRQGSYEQYF | TGCAGCGTTCGACAGGGTTCCTACGAGCAGTACTTC | . | TRBJ2-7 | TRBV29-1 | TRBD1 | 12
CASSLGGVGTDTQYF | TGCGCCAGCAGTTTAGGAGGGGTAGGCACAGATACGCAGTATTTT | . | TRBJ2-3 | TRBV5-1 | . | 15
CASSEGQGRAGANVLTF | TGTGCCAGCAGCGAGGGACAGGGGCGAGCTGGGGCCAACGTCCTGACTTTC | . | TRBJ2-6 | TRBV25-1 | TRBD1 | 17
CASSENSPGNTIYF | TGTGCCAGCAGTGAAAACAGTCCCGGAAACACCATATATTTT | . | TRBJ1-3 | TRBV2 | . | 14
CASSVTDQPQHF | TGTGCCAGCAGCGTCACGGATCAGCCCCAGCATTTT | medium-sized | TRBJ1-5 | TRBV12-3/TRBV12-4 | . | 12
CAISERLAGGTGELFF | TGTGCCATCAGTGAGAGGCTAGCGGGAGGAACCGGGGAGCTGTTTTTT | . | TRBJ2-2 | TRBV10-3 | TRBD2 | 16
CASSSTGVEDQPQHF | TGTGCCAGCAGCTCCACAGGGGTGGAGGATCAGCCCCAGCATTTT | few | TRBJ1-5 | TRBV7-9 | TRBD1 | 15
CASSGQGFGSPLHF | TGTGCCAGCTCCGGCCAGGGGTTTGGCTCACCCCTCCACTTT | once | TRBJ1-6 | TRBV18 | . | 14
CASSQQGRNTEAFF | TGCGCCAGCAGCCAACAGGGCCGGAACACTGAAGCTTTCTTT | once | TRBJ1-1 | TRBV5-1 | . | 14
CASSPGIGYNEQFF | TGTGCCAGCAGCCCGGGTATTGGTTACAATGAGCAGTTCTTC | once | TRBJ2-1 | TRBV11-2 | . | 14
CASSWGLTTGGYTF | TGCGCCAGCAGCTGGGGACTCACCACCGGGGGCTACACCTTC | . | TRBJ1-2 | TRBV5-1 | . | 14
CAWSVDGYQPQHF | TGTGCCTGGAGCGTTGACGGGTACCAGCCCCAGCATTTT | . | TRBJ1-5 | TRBV30 | . | 13
CATSRDLGTGGEKLFF | TGTGCCACCAGCAGAGATCTTGGCACAGGGGGTGAAAAACTGTTTTTT | few | TRBJ1-4 | TRBV15 | TRBD1 | 16
CASSLDPWGRNYGYTF | TGTGCCAGCAGCTTAGATCCCTGGGGGAGGAACTATGGCTACACCTTC | . | TRBJ1-2 | TRBV13 | . | 16